These T cell receptor beta chains were read from a single sample in a study of CD8 T cells in Susac syndrome. TCRdb re-analysed the immunoSEQ multiplex PCR reads in MiXCR, keeping a single row per CDR3 protein. Among 120,000 to 150,000 distinct CDR3 sequences listed, approximately 95% were seen once. The sample comprised CD4+ T cells from PBMCs. These receptors were collected from a human donor in good health. CDR3s include the opening cysteine and the closing phenylalanine or tryptophan. Fields, in order: D gene, J gene, clone size, V gene, CDR3 protein, CDR3 DNA. A D gene is named only where the DNA matches it firmly. Clone sizes are given selectively: once, few, many, or a class where the clone is expanded.

D gene: NA
J gene: TRBJ2-3
clone size: NA
V gene: TRBV27
CDR3 protein: CAGRGSGTDTQYF
CDR3 DNA: TGTGCCGGCCGGGGGTCCGGCACAGATACGCAGTATTTT

D gene: TRBD1
J gene: TRBJ1-1
clone size: NA
V gene: TRBV29-1
CDR3 protein: CSVVSGGPEAFF
CDR3 DNA: TGCAGCGTTGTGTCAGGGGGCCCTGAAGCTTTCTTT

D gene: NA
J gene: TRBJ2-1
clone size: NA
V gene: TRBV19
CDR3 protein: CATSLLGNEQFF
CDR3 DNA: TGTGCCACCTCCCTTTTGGGGAATGAGCAGTTCTTC

D gene: NA
J gene: TRBJ1-2
clone size: once
V gene: TRBV7-9
CDR3 protein: CASSLAPGVGYTF
CDR3 DNA: TGTGCCAGCAGCTTAGCGCCGGGGGTCGGCTACACCTTC

D gene: NA
J gene: TRBJ2-2
clone size: NA
V gene: TRBV6-6
CDR3 protein: CASSYNRGKTGELFF
CDR3 DNA: TGTGCCAGCAGTTACAATCGAGGCAAAACCGGGGAGCTGTTTTTT

D gene: TRBD1
J gene: TRBJ1-1
clone size: NA
V gene: TRBV20-1
CDR3 protein: CSAQRTGPMNTEAFF
CDR3 DNA: TGCAGTGCACAACGGACAGGGCCTATGAACACTGAAGCTTTCTTT

D gene: NA
J gene: TRBJ2-1
clone size: NA
V gene: TRBV30
CDR3 protein: CAWSVRTQETQFF
CDR3 DNA: TGTGCCTGGAGTGTAAGGACGCAAGAGACCCAGTTCTTC

D gene: TRBD2
J gene: TRBJ2-7
clone size: once
V gene: TRBV20-1
CDR3 protein: CSVQRGSSYEQYF
CDR3 DNA: TGCAGTGTACAGCGGGGATCCTCCTACGAGCAGTACTTC

D gene: NA
J gene: TRBJ1-1
clone size: once
V gene: TRBV27
CDR3 protein: CASSPTLGGEAFF
CDR3 DNA: TGTGCCAGCAGTCCTACTCTTGGGGGTGAAGCTTTCTTT

D gene: TRBD1
J gene: TRBJ2-7
clone size: few
V gene: TRBV29-1
CDR3 protein: CSAETGPYEQYF
CDR3 DNA: TGCAGCGCGGAGACAGGGCCCTACGAGCAGTACTTC

D gene: TRBD2
J gene: TRBJ2-2
clone size: NA
V gene: TRBV3-1
CDR3 protein: CASSQVAGGGELFF
CDR3 DNA: TGTGCCAGCAGCCAAGTAGCGGGAGGCGGGGAGCTGTTTTTT

D gene: TRBD1
J gene: TRBJ1-2
clone size: NA
V gene: TRBV10-3
CDR3 protein: CAIKGAPDGYTF
CDR3 DNA: TGTGCCATCAAGGGGGCGCCGGATGGCTACACCTTC

D gene: TRBD1
J gene: TRBJ1-2
clone size: few
V gene: TRBV18
CDR3 protein: CASSPGGNYGYTF
CDR3 DNA: TGTGCCAGTAGCCCAGGGGGAAACTATGGCTACACCTTC

D gene: NA
J gene: TRBJ2-6
clone size: once
V gene: TRBV30
CDR3 protein: CAWKAGLSGANVLTF
CDR3 DNA: TGTGCCTGGAAAGCAGGCCTCTCTGGGGCCAACGTCCTGACTTTC

D gene: TRBD1
J gene: TRBJ2-2
clone size: NA
V gene: TRBV29-1
CDR3 protein: CSVESRGSVGSGELFF
CDR3 DNA: TGCAGCGTTGAATCCAGGGGGTCGGTCGGTTCCGGGGAGCTGTTTTTT

D gene: NA
J gene: TRBJ1-5
clone size: NA
V gene: TRBV7-9
CDR3 protein: CASSRFGGAEPQHF
CDR3 DNA: TGTGCCAGCAGCCGGTTCGGGGGGGCTGAGCCCCAGCATTTT

D gene: NA
J gene: TRBJ1-1
clone size: NA
V gene: TRBV19
CDR3 protein: CASSIGFGNTEAFF
CDR3 DNA: TGTGCCAGTAGTATAGGATTCGGGAACACTGAAGCTTTCTTT

D gene: NA
J gene: TRBJ2-7
clone size: once
V gene: TRBV20-1
CDR3 protein: CSARDWTFYEQYF
CDR3 DNA: TGCAGTGCTAGAGATTGGACTTTCTACGAGCAGTACTTC

D gene: NA
J gene: TRBJ2-7
clone size: NA
V gene: TRBV5-1
CDR3 protein: CANRRGEWPGGQYF
CDR3 DNA: TGCGCCAACCGACGTGGGGAGTGGCCTGGGGGGCAGTACTTC

D gene: TRBD1
J gene: TRBJ1-2
clone size: NA
V gene: TRBV3-1
CDR3 protein: CASSQGTGHYF
CDR3 DNA: TGTGCCAGCAGCCAGGGGACAGGCCATTACTTC

D gene: NA
J gene: TRBJ1-5
clone size: NA
V gene: TRBV6-2/TRBV6-3
CDR3 protein: CASSSTGPSGSNQPQHF
CDR3 DNA: TGTGCCAGCAGTTCTACAGGGCCCAGCGGTAGCAATCAGCCCCAGCATTTT

D gene: NA
J gene: TRBJ1-2
clone size: NA
V gene: TRBV5-1
CDR3 protein: CASSQGGSHGYTF
CDR3 DNA: TGCGCCAGCAGCCAAGGGGGGAGCCATGGCTACACCTTC

D gene: TRBD2
J gene: TRBJ2-1
clone size: NA
V gene: TRBV20-1
CDR3 protein: CSATRLAGGSYNEQFF
CDR3 DNA: TGCAGTGCTACCCGACTAGCGGGAGGTTCCTACAATGAGCAGTTCTTC